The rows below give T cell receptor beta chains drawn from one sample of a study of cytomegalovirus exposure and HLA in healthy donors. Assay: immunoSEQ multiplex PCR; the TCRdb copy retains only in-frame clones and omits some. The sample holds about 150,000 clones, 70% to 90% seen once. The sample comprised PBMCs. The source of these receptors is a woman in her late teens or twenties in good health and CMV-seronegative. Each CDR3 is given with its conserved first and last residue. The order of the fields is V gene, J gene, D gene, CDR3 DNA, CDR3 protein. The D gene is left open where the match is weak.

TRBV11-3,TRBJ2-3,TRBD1,TGTGCCAGCAGCTTAGCGGGACAGGGAATAGATACGCAGTATTTT,CASSLAGQGIDTQYF
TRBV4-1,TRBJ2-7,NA,TGCGCCAGCAGCCCTGGTCAGGGCTCTACCTACGAGCAGTACTTC,CASSPGQGSTYEQYF
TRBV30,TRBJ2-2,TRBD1,TGTGCCTGGGGACAGGAGCTGAACACCGGGGAGCTGTTTTTT,CAWGQELNTGELFF
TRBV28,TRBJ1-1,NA,TGTGCCAGCAGTTTTTCCTATGCAGGGGACACTGAAGCTTTCTTT,CASSFSYAGDTEAFF
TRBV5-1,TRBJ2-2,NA,TGCGCCAGCAGCAGTAGCGGTTGGGGGACCGGGGAGCTGTTTTTT,CASSSSGWGTGELFF
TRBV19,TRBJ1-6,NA,TGTGCCAGTAGTTCACAACAAGTCTCCTATAATTCACCCCTCCACTTT,CASSSQQVSYNSPLHF
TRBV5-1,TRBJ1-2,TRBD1,TGCGCCAGCAGCTTCGGGACAGGGGCCTTAGCTAACTATGGCTACACCTTC,CASSFGTGALANYGYTF
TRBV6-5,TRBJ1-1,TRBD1,TGTGCCAGCAGTCTCGGGACAGAGGGCATCACTGAAGCTTTCTTT,CASSLGTEGITEAFF
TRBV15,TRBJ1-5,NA,TGTGCCACCAGCAGAGTGGGGAGCACAAAGAAGGGTCAGCCCCAGCATTTT,CATSRVGSTKKGQPQHF
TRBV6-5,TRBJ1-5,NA,TGTGCCAGCAGTTACACGGCGGGAAATCAGCCCCAGCATTTT,CASSYTAGNQPQHF
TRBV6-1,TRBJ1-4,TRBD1,TGTGCCAGTTCCCTAACCGGGACAGGGAATGAAAAACTGTTTTTT,CASSLTGTGNEKLFF
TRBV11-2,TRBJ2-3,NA,TGTGCCAGCAGCTTAGATCGCCGGGGAACAGATACGCAGTATTTT,CASSLDRRGTDTQYF
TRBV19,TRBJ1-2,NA,TGTGCCAGTAGTGACACCTTCACGAAACCTATCGGCTACACCTTC,CASSDTFTKPIGYTF
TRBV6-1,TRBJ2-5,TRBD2,TGTGCCAGCAGTGAGCGGGTAGCGGGGGGAAGAGCACAAGAGACCCAGTACTTC,CASSERVAGGRAQETQYF
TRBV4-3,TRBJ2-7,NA,TGCGCCAGCAGCCAAGTTTACAGGGAGAGCTCCTACGAGCAGTACTTC,CASSQVYRESSYEQYF
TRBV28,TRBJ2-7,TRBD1,TGTGCCAGCAGTGGGACAGGGTCGTGGCACGAGCAGTACTTC,CASSGTGSWHEQYF
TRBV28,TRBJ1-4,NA,TGTGCCAGCAGCCCCGGGGGGCTTATGGTTGGGGGGGAAAAACTGTTTTTT,CASSPGGLMVGGEKLFF
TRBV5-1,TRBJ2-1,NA,TGCGCCAGCAGCTCCCTTGGCTATGAGCAGTTCTTC,CASSSLGYEQFF
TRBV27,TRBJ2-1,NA,TGTGCCAGCAGTTTCGCGGCCCTCTCTTCCGGGCAGTTCTTC,CASSFAALSSGQFF